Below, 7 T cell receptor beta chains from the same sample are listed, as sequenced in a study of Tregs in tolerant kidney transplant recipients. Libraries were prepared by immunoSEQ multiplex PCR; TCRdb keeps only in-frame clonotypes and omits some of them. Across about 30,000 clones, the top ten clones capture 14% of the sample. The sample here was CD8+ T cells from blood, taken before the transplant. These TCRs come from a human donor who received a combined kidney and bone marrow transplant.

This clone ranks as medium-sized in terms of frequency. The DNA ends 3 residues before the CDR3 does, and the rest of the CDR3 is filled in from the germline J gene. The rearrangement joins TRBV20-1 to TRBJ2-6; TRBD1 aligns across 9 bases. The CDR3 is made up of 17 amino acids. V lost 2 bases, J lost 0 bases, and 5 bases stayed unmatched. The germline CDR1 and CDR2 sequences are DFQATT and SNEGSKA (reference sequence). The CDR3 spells CSARTDRGNSGANVLTF. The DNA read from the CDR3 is TGCAGTGCTAGAACAGACAGGGGGAACTCTGGGGCCAACGTC.

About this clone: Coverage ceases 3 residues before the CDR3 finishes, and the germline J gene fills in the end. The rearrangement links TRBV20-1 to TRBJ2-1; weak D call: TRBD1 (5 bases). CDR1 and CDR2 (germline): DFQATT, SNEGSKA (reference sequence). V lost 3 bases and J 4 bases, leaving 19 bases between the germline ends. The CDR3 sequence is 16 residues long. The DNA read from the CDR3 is TGCAGTGCTAGGCCATGGAAAGTGACAGTTTACAATGAG. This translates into CSARPWKVTVYNE. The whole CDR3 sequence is CSARPWKVTVYNEQFF.

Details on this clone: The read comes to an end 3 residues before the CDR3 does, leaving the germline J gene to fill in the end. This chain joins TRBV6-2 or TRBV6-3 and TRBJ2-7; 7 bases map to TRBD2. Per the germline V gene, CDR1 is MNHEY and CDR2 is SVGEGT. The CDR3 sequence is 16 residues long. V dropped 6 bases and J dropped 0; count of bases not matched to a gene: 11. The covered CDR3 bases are TGTGCCAGCAGCACATCGATACTAGCGACCTCCTACGAG. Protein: CASSTSILATSYE. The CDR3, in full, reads CASSTSILATSYEQYF.

The CDR3 region is CASSDALGGNQPQHF. The covered CDR3 bases are TGTGCCAGCAGTGACGCCTTAGGGGGCAATCAGCCC. J is TRBJ1-5 and V is TRBV2, with a possible D match to TRBD1 (5 bases). The read terminates 3 residues before the CDR3 end, so the remaining end is supplied by the germline J gene. Germline CDR1 and CDR2: SNHLY and FYNNEI. The CDR3 extends over 15 amino acids. V was trimmed by 3 bases and J by 2 bases, leaving 11 bases between them.

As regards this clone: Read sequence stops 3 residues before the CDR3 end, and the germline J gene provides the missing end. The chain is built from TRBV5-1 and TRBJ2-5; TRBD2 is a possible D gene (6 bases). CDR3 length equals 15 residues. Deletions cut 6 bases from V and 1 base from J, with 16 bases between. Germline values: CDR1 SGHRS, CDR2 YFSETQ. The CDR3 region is CASTDRASAQETQYF. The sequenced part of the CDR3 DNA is TGCGCCAGCACCGACCGGGCTAGCGCCCAAGAGACC. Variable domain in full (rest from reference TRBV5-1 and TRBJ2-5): KAGVTQTPRYLIKTRGQQVTLSCSPISGHRSVSWYQQTPGQGLQFLFEYFSETQRNKGNFPGRFSGRQFSNSRSEMNVSTLELGDSALYLCASTDRASAQETQYFGPGTRLLVL.

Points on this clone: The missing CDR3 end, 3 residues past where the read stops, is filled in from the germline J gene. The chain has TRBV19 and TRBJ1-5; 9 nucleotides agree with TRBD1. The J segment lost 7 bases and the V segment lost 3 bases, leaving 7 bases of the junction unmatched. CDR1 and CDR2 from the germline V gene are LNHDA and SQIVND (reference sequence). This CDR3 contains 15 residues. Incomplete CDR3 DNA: TGTGCCAGTAGTATCTGGGACAGGGTAGGGCAGCCC. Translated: CASSIWDRVGQP. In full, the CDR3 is CASSIWDRVGQPQHF.

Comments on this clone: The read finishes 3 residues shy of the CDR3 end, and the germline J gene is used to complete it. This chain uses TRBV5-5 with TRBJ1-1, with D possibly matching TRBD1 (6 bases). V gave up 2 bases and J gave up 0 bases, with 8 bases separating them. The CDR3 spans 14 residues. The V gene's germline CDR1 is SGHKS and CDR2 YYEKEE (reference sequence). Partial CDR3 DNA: TGTGCCAGCAGCTTCGGACAGCTGAACACTGAA. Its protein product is CASSFGQLNTE. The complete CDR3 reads CASSFGQLNTEAFF.